The clone carrying this T cell receptor (beta chain) occurred many times. The source of the sample is a study of cytotoxic CD8 clonotypes in ibrutinib-treated CLL. This CDR3 comprises 15 residues. Germline CDR1 reads LNHDA; CDR2 reads SQIVND (reference sequence). After removal of 5 bases from V and 2 bases from J, the junction contained 4 bases not matched to a gene. Only in-frame clones appear in the TCRdb table, and some are missing; sequencing was by immunoSEQ multiplex PCR. The data show roughly 52,000 clones, with around 53% seen just once and 32% held by the top ten. The chain carries TRBV19 and TRBJ1-2; TRBD1 matches at 11 bases. This TCR was sampled from a human donor with chronic lymphocytic leukemia. Sequencing used PBMCs, obtained after 12 months of ibrutinib treatment. CDR3 sequence (DNA): TGTGCCAGTAGTTTTGGACAGGGGGCGAACTATGGCTACACCTTC. This codes for CASSFGQGANYGYTF.